A single sample is the source of the 21 T cell receptor beta chains below, sequenced in a study of beta chain features in type 1 diabetes. Expressed TCRB transcripts were sequenced because the entire RNA isolate underwent reverse transcription. Clones were sequenced by immunoSEQ multiplex PCR, and TCRdb holds only the in-frame ones, with some missing. Among under 450,000 clones listed, approximately 15% were seen once. The sequencing input was naive CD4+ T cells from blood. The receptor set was obtained from a man aged 25-40 years in good health.

This clone was observed a handful of times. The chain recombines TRBV7-8 with TRBJ1-2; a weak D match, TRBD1 (5 bases). Germline V gene sequence: CDR1 SGHVS, CDR2 FQNEAQ. The V end lost 1 base, the J end lost 3 bases, and 12 bases lay between the germline ends. There are 15 residues in the CDR3. CDR3 bases: TGTGCCAGCAGCTTAGGAAGGGCAGGGCACTATGGCTACACCTTC. It codes for CASSLGRAGHYGYTF.

The V and J genes are TRBV11-2 and TRBJ1-1; D gene ambiguous. Looked up from germline, CDR1 is SGHAT and CDR2 is FQNNGV. The CDR3 loop spans 15 amino acids. Between the trimmed V and J ends, which lost 2 bases and 0 bases, there was a span of 10 bases. The CDR3 sequence is CASSLSRTMNTEAFF. The DNA of the CDR3 is TGTGCCAGCAGCTTATCACGGACGATGAACACTGAAGCTTTCTTT.

The chain recombines TRBV9 with TRBJ2-4, with D perhaps TRBD2 (6 bases). V was clipped by 1 base and J by 4 bases, with 12 bases between them. The germline V gene has CDR1 SGDLS and CDR2 YYNGEE. This CDR3 has 15 residues. CDR3 loop: CASSVNGRGKNIQYF. The CDR3 nucleotides read TGTGCCAGCAGCGTAAACGGGAGAGGGAAAAACATTCAGTACTTC.

This clone was counted once. J is TRBJ1-2 and V is TRBV2, with a tentative D call TRBD1 (6 bases). This CDR3 is 17 amino acids long. The germline CDR1 and CDR2 sequences are SNHLY and FYNNEI. V was shortened by 6 bases and J by 1 base, with 21 bases between the two germline ends. CDR3 amino acids: CASSGDRIDADNYGYTF. CDR3 bases: TGTGCCAGCAGCGGAGACAGGATCGATGCTGATAACTATGGCTACACCTTC.

The chain employs TRBV7-8 and TRBJ2-4; D remains ambiguous. The CDR3 is 14 amino acids. Germline V lookup: CDR1 SGHVS, CDR2 FQNEAQ. V was cut by 3 bases and J by 6 bases, with 12 bases left in between. The CDR3 DNA is TGTGCCAGCAGCTTCCCAGGTGCCGTAAACATTCAGTACTTC. Protein: CASSFPGAVNIQYF.

Written as DNA, the CDR3 is TGTGCCAGCAGGGACCGGTACGAGCAGTACGTC. Protein product: CASRDRYEQYV. This chain connects TRBV6-5 to TRBJ2-7; no clear D. V lost 6 bases, J lost 4 bases, and 7 bases lay in between. Per germline, CDR1 MNHEY and CDR2 SVGAGI. CDR3 size: 11 residues.

The chain has TRBV7-9 and TRBJ2-1; unclear D gene. CDR1 and CDR2 from the germline V gene are SEHNR and FQNEAQ (reference sequence). This CDR3 contains 12 residues. With 4 bases removed from V and 9 bases from J, the gap between germline ends came to 10 bases. The CDR3 here is CASSSPPSEQFF. The CDR3 DNA is TGTGCCAGCAGCTCCCCACCAAGTGAGCAGTTCTTC.

This clone was observed a handful of times. The chain employs TRBV2 and TRBJ2-3, with D possibly TRBD1 on 6 matching bases. This CDR3 region has 20 residues. The V and J ends lost 4 bases and 6 bases respectively, with 32 bases between them. Germline V lookup: CDR1 SNHLY, CDR2 FYNNEI. DNA of the CDR3: TGTGCCAGCAGTGGAATCAGAGGACAGCTCACTCTTAAATCCGCGGATACGCAGTATTTT. Its translation is CASSGIRGQLTLKSADTQYF.

This clone has only a few counts. V gene TRBV4-1 combines with J gene TRBJ2-7; 11 bases map to TRBD1. This CDR3 spans 18 amino acids. Germline lookup yields CDR1 MGHRA and CDR2 YSYEKL. J gave up 0 bases and V 0 bases, and 7 bases lay outside the gene matches. This chain's CDR3 is CASSQDQAGQGASYEQYF. The CDR3 bases are TGCGCCAGCAGCCAAGATCAGGCTGGACAGGGGGCCTCCTACGAGCAGTACTTC.

This clone has only a few counts. The rearrangement links TRBV7-8 to TRBJ2-1; 7 bases line up with TRBD1. J was trimmed by 6 bases and V by 5 bases; bases with no gene match: 10. This CDR3 is 15 amino acids long. Germline CDR1 SGHVS, CDR2 FQNEAQ. This chain's CDR3 is CASSVTGTAGNEQFF. CDR3 nucleotides: TGTGCCAGCAGCGTGACCGGGACAGCAGGCAATGAGCAGTTCTTC.

This clone was observed a handful of times. The chain combines TRBV27 with TRBJ2-4; 8 positions agree with TRBD1. V gave up 2 bases and J gave up 3 bases; unmatched junction bases: 12. The CDR3 consists of 18 residues. Per germline, CDR1 MNHEY and CDR2 SMNVEV (reference sequence). DNA for the CDR3: TGTGCCAGCAGTTTAACTCTGACAGGGGTTAATGTCAAAAACATTCAGTACTTC. The encoded protein is CASSLTLTGVNVKNIQYF.

V gene TRBV30 combines with J gene TRBJ1-1; D not resolved. This CDR3 region has 14 residues. V was shortened by 2 bases and J by 6 bases, with 16 bases between the two germline ends. Germline V gene sequence: CDR1 GTSNPN, CDR2 SVGIG (reference sequence). Written as DNA, the CDR3 is TGTGCCTGGAGTAGCACCGGCAATACCCCTGAAGCTTTCTTT. Residues: CAWSSTGNTPEAFF.

The sample holds a few counts of this clone. The chain is built from TRBV29-1 and TRBJ1-3; the D gene is possibly TRBD1 (6 bases). The V gene's germline CDR1 is SQVTM and CDR2 ANQGSEA. Trimming cost V 4 bases and J 0 bases, with 13 bases left between them. The CDR3 loop spans 15 amino acids. The CDR3 DNA is TGCAGCGTTGTTGTTCAGGGGAGCTCTGGAAACACCATATATTTT. This codes for CSVVVQGSSGNTIYF.

This clone was counted between two and nine times. The chain uses TRBV7-2 and TRBJ2-1; 13 bases line up with TRBD2. The junction had 9 bases not matched to a gene; V was cut back by 4 bases and J by 0 bases. The germline V gene encodes CDR1 SGHTA and CDR2 FQGNSA. CDR3 length equals 19 residues. This CDR3 reads CASSYPGTSGIRSYNEQFF. In DNA, the CDR3 is TGTGCCAGCAGCTACCCCGGGACTAGCGGGATACGCTCCTACAATGAGCAGTTCTTC.

The genes are TRBV5-1 and TRBJ2-2, with D unclear. The CDR3 extends over 15 amino acids. The germline CDR1 and CDR2 sequences are SGHRS and YFSETQ. V lost 4 bases and J 0 bases, leaving 10 bases between the germline ends. The CDR3 loop is CASSAMRSNTGELFF. DNA of the CDR3: TGCGCCAGCAGCGCCATGAGGTCGAACACCGGGGAGCTGTTTTTT.

This clone appeared a few times. This chain uses TRBV7-2 with TRBJ1-5; the D is unclear. The CDR3 covers 16 residues. Trimming removed 1 base at V and 2 bases at J, with 12 bases between. Germline V CDR1 and CDR2: SGHTA, FQGNSA. In DNA, the CDR3 is TGTGCCAGCAGCTTAGTTAGGCAGGTGGGCAATCAGCCCCAGCATTTT. This encodes CASSLVRQVGNQPQHF.

A few counts support this clone. One end of the junction varies from germline; a read error may be responsible. This sequence joins TRBV4-3 and TRBJ1-2; 8 bases map to TRBD1. This CDR3 contains 18 residues. The germline CDR1 and CDR2 sequences are LGHNA and YSLEER. CDR3 region: CASTQGWAGGEGDDGYTF. CDR3 bases: TGCGCCAGCACCCAAGGGTGGGCAGGGGGCGAGGGTGATGATGGCTACACCTTC.

In this sample, this clone turned up a few times. The V and J genes are TRBV4-3 and TRBJ2-2; D is unresolved. The CDR3 covers 14 residues. The germline V gene encodes CDR1 LGHNA and CDR2 YSLEER. Trimming removed 0 bases at V and 6 bases at J, with 8 bases between. The CDR3 here is CASSQDAAAGELFF. CDR3 bases: TGCGCCAGCAGCCAAGACGCTGCCGCCGGGGAGCTGTTTTTT.

The chain couples TRBV9 to TRBJ2-3; 15 bases agree with TRBD2. CDR1 is SGDLS and CDR2 is YYNGEE in the germline V gene. The CDR3 spans 19 residues. The V gene end was trimmed by 4 bases and the J gene end by 0 bases; junction bases not matched to a gene: 9. The CDR3 DNA reads TGTGCCAGCAGCCCCCGCCCGGGACTAGCGGGAGGAAGCACAGATACGCAGTATTTT. Its protein is CASSPRPGLAGGSTDTQYF.

The CDR3 DNA is TGTGCCAGCAGCTTCAATCTAAATGAGCAGTTCTTC. Translating gives CASSFNLNEQFF. The chain links TRBV5-4 to TRBJ2-1; D remains ambiguous. The CDR3 length is 12 residues. V lost 2 bases and J 7 bases, leaving 7 bases between the germline ends. Per germline, CDR1 SGHNT and CDR2 YYREEE (reference sequence).

This clone was observed a few times. This chain connects TRBV7-2 to TRBJ2-3, with 8 bases lining up with TRBD2. This CDR3 region has 13 residues. After removal of 5 bases from V and 5 bases from J, the junction contained 3 bases not matched to a gene. CDR1 and CDR2 from the germline V gene are SGHTA and FQGNSA. The CDR3 protein is CASSVSGGDTQYF. CDR3 coding DNA: TGTGCCAGCAGCGTCAGCGGGGGAGATACGCAGTATTTT.